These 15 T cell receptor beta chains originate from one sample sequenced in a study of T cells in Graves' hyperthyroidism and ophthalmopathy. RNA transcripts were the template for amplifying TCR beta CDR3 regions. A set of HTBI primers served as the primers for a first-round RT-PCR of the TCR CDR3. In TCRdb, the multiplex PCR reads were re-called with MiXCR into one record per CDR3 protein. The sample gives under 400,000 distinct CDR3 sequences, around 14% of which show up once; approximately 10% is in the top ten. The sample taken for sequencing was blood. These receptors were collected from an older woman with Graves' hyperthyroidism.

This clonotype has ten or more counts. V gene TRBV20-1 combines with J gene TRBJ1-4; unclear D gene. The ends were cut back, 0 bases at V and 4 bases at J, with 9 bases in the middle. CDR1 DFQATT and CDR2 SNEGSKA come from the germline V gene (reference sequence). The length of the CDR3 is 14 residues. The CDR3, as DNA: TGCAGTGCTAGAGATGTAGGGTTTAATGAAAAACTGTTTTTT. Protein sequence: CSARDVGFNEKLFF.

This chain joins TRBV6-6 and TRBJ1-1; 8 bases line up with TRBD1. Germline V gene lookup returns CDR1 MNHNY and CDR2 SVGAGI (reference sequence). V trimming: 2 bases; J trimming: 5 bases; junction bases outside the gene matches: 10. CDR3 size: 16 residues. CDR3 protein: CASSYLGQGERTEAFF. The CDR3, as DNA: TGTGCCAGCAGTTACCTAGGACAGGGTGAAAGGACTGAAGCTTTCTTT.

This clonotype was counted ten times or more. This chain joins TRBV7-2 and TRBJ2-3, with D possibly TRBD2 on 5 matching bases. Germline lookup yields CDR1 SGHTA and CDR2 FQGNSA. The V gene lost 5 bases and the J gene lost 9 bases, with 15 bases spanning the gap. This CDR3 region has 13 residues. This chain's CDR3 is CASSPGLHRTQYF. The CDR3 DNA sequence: TGTGCCAGCAGCCCCGGACTCCATCGCACGCAGTATTTT.

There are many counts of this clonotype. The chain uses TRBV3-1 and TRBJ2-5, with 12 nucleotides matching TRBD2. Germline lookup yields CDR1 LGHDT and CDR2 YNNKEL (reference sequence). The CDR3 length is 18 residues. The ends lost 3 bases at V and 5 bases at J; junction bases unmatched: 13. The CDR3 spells CASSHKPRTSGNAETQYF. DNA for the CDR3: TGTGCCAGCAGCCACAAACCCAGGACTAGCGGGAATGCGGAGACCCAGTACTTC.

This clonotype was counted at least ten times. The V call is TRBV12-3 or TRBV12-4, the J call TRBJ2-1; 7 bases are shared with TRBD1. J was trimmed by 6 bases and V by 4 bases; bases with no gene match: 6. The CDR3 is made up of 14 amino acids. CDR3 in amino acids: CASSSRQGGNEQFF. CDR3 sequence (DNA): TGTGCCAGCAGTTCCCGACAGGGCGGCAATGAGCAGTTCTTC.

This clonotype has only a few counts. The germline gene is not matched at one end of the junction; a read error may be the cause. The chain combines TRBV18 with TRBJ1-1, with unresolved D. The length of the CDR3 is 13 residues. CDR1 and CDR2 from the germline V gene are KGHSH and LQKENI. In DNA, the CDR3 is TGTGCCAGCTCACCGCGTACCAGCACTGAAGCTTCCTTT. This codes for CASSPRTSTEASF.

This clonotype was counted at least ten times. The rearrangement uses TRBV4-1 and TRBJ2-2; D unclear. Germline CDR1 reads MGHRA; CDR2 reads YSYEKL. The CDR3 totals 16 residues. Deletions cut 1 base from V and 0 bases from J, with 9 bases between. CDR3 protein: CASSQVGTTNTGELFF. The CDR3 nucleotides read TGCGCCAGCAGCCAAGTTGGCACTACGAACACCGGGGAGCTGTTTTTT.

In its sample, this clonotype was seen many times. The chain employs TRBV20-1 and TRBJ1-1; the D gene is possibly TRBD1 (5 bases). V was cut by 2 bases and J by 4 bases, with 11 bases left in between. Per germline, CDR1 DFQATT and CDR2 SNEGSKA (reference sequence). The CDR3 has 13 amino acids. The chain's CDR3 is CSARYVGGTEAFF. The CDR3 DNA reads TGCAGTGCTAGATATGTCGGGGGCACTGAAGCTTTCTTT.

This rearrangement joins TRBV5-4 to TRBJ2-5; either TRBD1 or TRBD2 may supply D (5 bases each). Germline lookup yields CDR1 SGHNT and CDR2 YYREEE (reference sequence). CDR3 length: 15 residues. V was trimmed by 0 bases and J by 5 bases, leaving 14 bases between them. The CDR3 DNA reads TGTGCCAGCAGCTTGGCCGCAGGGTCGGGGGAGACCCAGTACTTC. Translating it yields CASSLAAGSGETQYF.

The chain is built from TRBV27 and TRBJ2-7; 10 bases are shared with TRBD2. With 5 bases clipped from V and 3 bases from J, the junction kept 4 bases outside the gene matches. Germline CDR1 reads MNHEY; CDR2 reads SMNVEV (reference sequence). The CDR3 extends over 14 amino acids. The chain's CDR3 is CASSPGLALYEQYF. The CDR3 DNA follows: TGTGCCAGCAGTCCGGGACTAGCGCTCTACGAGCAGTACTTC.

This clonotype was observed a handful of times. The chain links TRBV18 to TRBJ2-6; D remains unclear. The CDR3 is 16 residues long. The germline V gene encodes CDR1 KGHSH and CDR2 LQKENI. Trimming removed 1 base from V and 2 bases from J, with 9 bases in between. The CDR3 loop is CASSPRQTPGANVLTF. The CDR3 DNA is TGTGCCAGCTCACCACGGCAGACCCCTGGGGCCAACGTCCTGACTTTC.

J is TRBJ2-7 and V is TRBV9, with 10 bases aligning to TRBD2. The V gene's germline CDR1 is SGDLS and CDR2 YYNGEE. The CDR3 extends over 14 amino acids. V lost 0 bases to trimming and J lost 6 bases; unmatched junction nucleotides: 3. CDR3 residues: CASSVGLAGVEQYF. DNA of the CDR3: TGTGCCAGCAGCGTAGGGCTAGCGGGAGTCGAGCAGTACTTC.

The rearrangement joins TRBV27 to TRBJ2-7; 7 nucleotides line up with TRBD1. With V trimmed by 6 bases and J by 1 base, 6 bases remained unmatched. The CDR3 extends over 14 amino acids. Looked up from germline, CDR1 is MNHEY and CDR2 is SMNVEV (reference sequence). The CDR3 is CASRPLGQSYEQYF. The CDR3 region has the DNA TGTGCCAGCAGGCCCCTGGGACAGTCCTACGAGCAGTACTTC.

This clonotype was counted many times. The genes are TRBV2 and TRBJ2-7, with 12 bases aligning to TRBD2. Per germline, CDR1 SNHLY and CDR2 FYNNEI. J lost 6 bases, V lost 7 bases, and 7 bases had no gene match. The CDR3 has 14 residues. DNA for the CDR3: TGTGCCAGCAACCCCGGACTAGCGGGAAGCGAGCAGTACTTC. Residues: CASNPGLAGSEQYF.

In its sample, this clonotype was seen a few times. The CDR3 DNA reads TGTGCCATCAGTGCGACTAGCGGGAGCAATGAGCAGTTCTTC. Protein product: CAISATSGSNEQFF. The chain has TRBV10-3 and TRBJ2-1; 12 nucleotides agree with TRBD2. V lost 4 bases and J lost 6; bases outside the gene matches: 1. CDR3 length: 14 residues. Per the germline V gene, CDR1 is ENHRY and CDR2 is SYGVKD.